This paragraph covers one T cell receptor beta chain sequence. Its antigen is currently unknown. The data belong to a study of shared clonotypes between healthy human individuals. Overall study context: A couple of women and three men aged 18 to 49 made up the donors. The study's findings and limits: Rarefaction exposed incomplete sorted-subset sequencing despite large depth.

Clones were sequenced by immunoSEQ multiplex PCR, and TCRdb holds only the in-frame ones, with some missing. Of some 2,100,000 clones listed, approximately 95% are singletons. CDR1 and CDR2 from the germline V gene are PRHDT and FYEKMQ (reference sequence). The CDR3 is 15 residues long. V was clipped by 5 bases and J by 6 bases; unmatched bases: 8. The V gene is TRBV13, the J gene TRBJ2-1; 9 bases map to TRBD1. Sequenced sample: naive CD4+ T cells sorted from blood. Subset meaning: CD45RA+ positively selected. This receptor was taken from a man between 18 and 35 years old in good health. The CDR3 DNA is TGTGCCAGCAGCGAGTACAGGGGGCGCGGCAATGAGCAGTTCTTC. Amino acid sequence: CASSEYRGRGNEQFF.